This record concerns one T cell receptor beta chain sequence. What it recognizes is unknown. These data are taken from a study of cytomegalovirus exposure and HLA in healthy donors. Points from the study as a whole: The CMV antigen specificity of a few CMV-associated chains was confirmed through in vitro analysis.

The PCR had 60 Vbeta and 13 Jbeta primers. Clones were sequenced by immunoSEQ multiplex PCR, and TCRdb holds only the in-frame ones, with some missing. The sample shows some 80,000 clones, roughly 74% of them seen only once. The TCR was taken from a man aged 40-49 years in good health and CMV-seronegative. The sample comprised PBMCs.

This CDR3 is CASSGGQSNQPQHF. Written as DNA, the CDR3 is TGTGCCAGCAGCGGGGGACAGAGCAATCAGCCCCAGCATTTT. V and J are TRBV27 and TRBJ1-5; 7 bases agree with TRBD1. V lost 6 bases and J lost 1; bases outside the gene matches: 3. This CDR3 region has 14 residues. The germline gives CDR1 MNHEY, CDR2 SMNVEV (reference sequence).